The text below deals with one T cell receptor (beta chain). The data stem from a study of cytomegalovirus exposure and HLA in healthy donors. The CDR3 length is 15 residues. The V gene's germline CDR1 is SGHDT and CDR2 YYEEEE. The V and J ends lost 1 base and 0 bases respectively, with 8 bases between them. Primers included in the PCR were 60 Vbeta and 13 Jbeta primers. Using immunoSEQ multiplex PCR, the repertoire was profiled, and TCRdb retains in-frame clones only, with some absent. The sample has around 100,000 clones; around 80% are singletons. Material: PBMCs. This clonotype was obtained from a woman aged 18 to 35 in good health and CMV-seropositive. This rearrangement joins TRBV5-6 to TRBJ1-5; D gene ambiguous. For the CDR3, the DNA is TGTGCCAGCAGCTTGTACCAGCGTAGCAATCAGCCCCAGCATTTT. This translates into CASSLYQRSNQPQHF.